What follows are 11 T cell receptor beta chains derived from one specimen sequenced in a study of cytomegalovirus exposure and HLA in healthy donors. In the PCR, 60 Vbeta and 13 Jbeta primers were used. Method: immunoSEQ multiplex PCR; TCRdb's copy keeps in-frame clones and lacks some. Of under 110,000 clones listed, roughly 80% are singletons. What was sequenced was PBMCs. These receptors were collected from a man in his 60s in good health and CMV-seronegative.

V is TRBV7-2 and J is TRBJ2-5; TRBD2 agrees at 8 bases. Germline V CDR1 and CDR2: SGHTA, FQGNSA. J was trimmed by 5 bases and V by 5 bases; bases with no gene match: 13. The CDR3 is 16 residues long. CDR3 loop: CASSPVVRGGSETQYF. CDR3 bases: TGTGCCAGCAGCCCAGTGGTACGGGGGGGTAGTGAGACCCAGTACTTC.

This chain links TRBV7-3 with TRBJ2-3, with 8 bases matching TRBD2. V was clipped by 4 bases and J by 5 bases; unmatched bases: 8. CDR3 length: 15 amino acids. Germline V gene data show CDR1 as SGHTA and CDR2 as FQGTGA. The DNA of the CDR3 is TGTGCCAGCAGCTCCGCTAGCGGGCAGGTAGATACGCAGTATTTT. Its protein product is CASSSASGQVDTQYF.

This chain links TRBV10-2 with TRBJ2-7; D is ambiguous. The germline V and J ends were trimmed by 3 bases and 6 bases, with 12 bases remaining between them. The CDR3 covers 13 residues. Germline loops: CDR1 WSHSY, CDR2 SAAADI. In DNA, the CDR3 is TGCGCCAGCAGTGATCAATATATCGGCGAGCAGTACTTC. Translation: CASSDQYIGEQYF.

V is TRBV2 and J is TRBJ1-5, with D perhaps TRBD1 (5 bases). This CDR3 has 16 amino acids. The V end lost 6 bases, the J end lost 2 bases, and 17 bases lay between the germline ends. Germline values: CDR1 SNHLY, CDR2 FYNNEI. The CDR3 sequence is CASRRGAGYGNQPQHF. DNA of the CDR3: TGTGCCAGCAGGAGGGGTGCGGGATACGGCAATCAGCCCCAGCATTTT.

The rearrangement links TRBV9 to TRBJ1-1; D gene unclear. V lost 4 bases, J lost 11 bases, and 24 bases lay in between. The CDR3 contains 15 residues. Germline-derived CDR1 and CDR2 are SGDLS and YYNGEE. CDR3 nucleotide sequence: TGTGCCAGCAGCCTAGGTTCGGCCTCTTCGTTCGGGGCTTTCTTT. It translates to CASSLGSASSFGAFF.

The CDR3 here is CASRRQASSYNEQFF. CDR3 in DNA: TGTGCCAGCAGACGACAGGCCAGCTCCTACAATGAGCAGTTCTTC. The chain recombines TRBV6-5 with TRBJ2-1; D is perhaps TRBD1 (6 bases). The germline V gene has CDR1 MNHEY and CDR2 SVGAGI. Trimming removed 6 bases from V and 0 bases from J, with 12 bases in between. The CDR3 consists of 15 residues.

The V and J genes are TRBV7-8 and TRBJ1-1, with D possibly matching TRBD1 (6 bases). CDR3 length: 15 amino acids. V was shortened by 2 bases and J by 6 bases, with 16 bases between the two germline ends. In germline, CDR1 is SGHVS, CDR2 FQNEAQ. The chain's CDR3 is CASSLSLSPGAEAFF. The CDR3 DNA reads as TGTGCCAGCAGCTTATCGCTCTCACCAGGGGCTGAAGCTTTCTTT.

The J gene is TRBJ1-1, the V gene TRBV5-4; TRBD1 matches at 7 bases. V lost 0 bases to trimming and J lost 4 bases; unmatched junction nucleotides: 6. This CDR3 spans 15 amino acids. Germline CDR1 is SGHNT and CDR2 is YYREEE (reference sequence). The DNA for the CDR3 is TGTGCCAGCAGCTTGGGAGGGGGCGTTAGCACTGAAGCTTTCTTT. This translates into CASSLGGGVSTEAFF.

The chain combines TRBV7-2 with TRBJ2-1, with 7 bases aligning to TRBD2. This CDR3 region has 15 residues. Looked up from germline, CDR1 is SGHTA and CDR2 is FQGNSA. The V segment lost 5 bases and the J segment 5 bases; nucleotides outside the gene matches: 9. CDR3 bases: TGTGCCAGCAGCCGTACGGGACTACCAAACAATGAGCAGTTCTTC. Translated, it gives CASSRTGLPNNEQFF.

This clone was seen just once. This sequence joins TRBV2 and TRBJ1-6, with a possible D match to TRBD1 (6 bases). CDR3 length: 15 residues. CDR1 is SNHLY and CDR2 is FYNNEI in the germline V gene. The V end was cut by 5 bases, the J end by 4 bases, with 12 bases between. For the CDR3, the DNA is TGTGCCAGCAGTCAAGAGACAGGTTATAATTCACCCCTCCACTTT. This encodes CASSQETGYNSPLHF.

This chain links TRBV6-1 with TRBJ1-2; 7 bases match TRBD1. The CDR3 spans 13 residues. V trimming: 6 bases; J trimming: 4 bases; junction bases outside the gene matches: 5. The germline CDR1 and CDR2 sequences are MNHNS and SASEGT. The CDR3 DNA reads TGTGCCAGCAGGGAGGACAGGATCTATGGCTACACCTTC. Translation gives CASREDRIYGYTF.